Listed below are T cell receptor beta chains from one sample, sequenced in a study of identifying expanded T cells in peripheral blood. Libraries were prepared by immunoSEQ multiplex PCR; TCRdb keeps only in-frame clonotypes and omits some of them. Altogether about 94,000 clones are present, approximately 88% being singletons, with the ten largest covering 5.5% to 6%. The sample was blood. Receptor source: a person aged 18 to 75 in good health. Both conserved end residues are part of each CDR3. D genes are given only for firm matches. Size tells how often a clone was seen (once, few, many) or the class of an expanded clone, and some rows leave it out.

J,size,V,D,DNA,CDR3
TRBJ2-7,NA,TRBV6-5,NA,TGTGCCAGCAGCAAAACCGAAGAGGCCTCCTACGAGCAGTACTTC,CASSKTEEASYEQYF
TRBJ2-2,NA,TRBV9,NA,TGTGCCAGCAGCGCGGAGGGGTGGCAGAACACCGGGGAGCTGTTTTTT,CASSAEGWQNTGELFF
TRBJ1-1,once,TRBV10-3,NA,TGTGCCATCAGTGAGGGGAGGAGGGACACTGAAGCTTTCTTT,CAISEGRRDTEAFF
TRBJ1-3,NA,TRBV6-1,NA,TGTGCCAGCATGAGAGGAGCAGGAAACGCCATATATTTT,CASMRGAGNAIYF
TRBJ1-1,once,TRBV5-5,NA,TGTGCCAGCAGCTTGGTTCCGGGATCCACTGAAGCTTTCTTT,CASSLVPGSTEAFF
TRBJ1-2,NA,TRBV5-6,NA,TGTGCCAGCAGCCAGGAACTAAACTATGGCTACACCTTC,CASSQELNYGYTF
TRBJ2-3,NA,TRBV27,TRBD1,TGTGCCAGCAGTCCTGTAGGGACAGAAACAGATACGCAGTATTTT,CASSPVGTETDTQYF
TRBJ2-7,NA,TRBV19,TRBD1,TGTGCCAGTAACCACAAGGACAGGAGTCTGTACTTC,CASNHKDRSLYF
TRBJ1-1,NA,TRBV5-6,NA,TGTGCCAGCAGCTTGGGATCGGGAGGATCTGAAGCTTTCTTT,CASSLGSGGSEAFF
TRBJ1-3,NA,TRBV7-8,NA,TGTGCCAGCAGCTTAGCAAGAGGAGGAAACACCATATATTTT,CASSLARGGNTIYF
TRBJ2-3,NA,TRBV9,TRBD2,TGTGCCAGCAGCCCTCCACTCGGGGGTGCGGGAGGGGTCCCAGATACGCAGTATTTT,CASSPPLGGAGGVPDTQYF
TRBJ1-5,NA,TRBV5-1,NA,TGCGCCAGCAGCCCCCTCGGGGGGCCGGATCAGCCCCAGCATTTT,CASSPLGGPDQPQHF
TRBJ1-5,few,TRBV2,NA,TGTGCCAGCCACAGGGATAGCAATCAGCCCCAGCATTTT,CASHRDSNQPQHF
TRBJ1-5,NA,TRBV2,TRBD1,TGTGCCAGCAGTGGGCAGGGGGGCCCCCTAGGTCAGCCCCAGCATTTT,CASSGQGGPLGQPQHF
TRBJ2-2,NA,TRBV5-1,NA,TGCGCCAGCAGCCCTTATGGGGAGAGCACCGGGGAGCTGTTTTTT,CASSPYGESTGELFF
TRBJ1-6,NA,TRBV9,TRBD1,TGTGCCAGCAGCAAACAGGGGGCGAGCTCCTATAATTCACCCCTCCACTTT,CASSKQGASSYNSPLHF
TRBJ2-2,NA,TRBV27,NA,TGTGCCAGCAGTTTAGGGTCCGGGAACACCGGGGAGCTGTTTTTT,CASSLGSGNTGELFF
TRBJ2-3,few,TRBV7-3,TRBD2,TGTGCCAGCAGCTCGCGAGCGGGGGGGCCCCCAGATACGCAGTATTTT,CASSSRAGGPPDTQYF
TRBJ2-1,NA,TRBV13,NA,TGTGCCAGCAGCTTAGTGGGGGGAGAGCAGTTCTTC,CASSLVGGEQFF
TRBJ1-2,NA,TRBV30,NA,TGTGCCTGGAGCTACAGGGAATGGAGTGGCTACACCTTC,CAWSYREWSGYTF
TRBJ2-7,NA,TRBV7-9,TRBD1,TGTGCCAGCAGCTTAACCGGGACAGGGGACGAGCAGTACTTC,CASSLTGTGDEQYF
TRBJ2-1,NA,TRBV4-3,TRBD2,TGCGCCAGCAGCCAACTACCGGCTAGCGGGAGGGCACGGGAGCAGTTCTTC,CASSQLPASGRAREQFF
TRBJ2-7,NA,TRBV9,NA,TGTGCCAGCAGCGTAGGCGGGGGCTTTTCCTACGAGCAGTACTTC,CASSVGGGFSYEQYF
TRBJ2-5,NA,TRBV5-1,NA,TGCGCCAGCAGCTTGAGGACCTCACAAGAGACCCAGTACTTC,CASSLRTSQETQYF
TRBJ2-7,few,TRBV7-9,TRBD1,TGTGCCAGCAGCTTCTGGACAGGGGTCTACTCCTACGAGCAGTACTTC,CASSFWTGVYSYEQYF
TRBJ1-6,NA,TRBV6-6,NA,TGTGCCAGCAGTTACTCAGTCAACTATAATTCACCCCTCCACTTT,CASSYSVNYNSPLHF
TRBJ2-5,NA,TRBV19,NA,TGTGCCAGTAGCCGCTCGGCCCTGGGGGAGACCCAGTACTTC,CASSRSALGETQYF
TRBJ1-2,NA,TRBV19,NA,TGTGCCAGTAGTACCCTTAGGGGCTACACCTTC,CASSTLRGYTF
TRBJ1-2,NA,TRBV2,TRBD1,TGTGCCAGCATTGTGACAGGGGGCTTTGGCTATGGCTACACCTTC,CASIVTGGFGYGYTF
TRBJ1-4,NA,TRBV25-1,TRBD1,TGTGCCAGCAGTGGGGGACAGGGCTATGAAAAACTGTTTTTT,CASSGGQGYEKLFF
TRBJ2-5,NA,TRBV2,NA,TGTGCCAGCACCCCCGAAGAGACCCAGTACTTC,CASTPEETQYF
TRBJ2-1,NA,TRBV5-4,TRBD1,TGTGCCAGCAGCTTCAAACAGGGGGCGTTTTTAATTGATAATGAGCAGTTCTTC,CASSFKQGAFLIDNEQFF
TRBJ2-1,NA,TRBV30,NA,TGTGCCTACGGACCGAAGGCCCACAATGAGCAGTTCTTC,CAYGPKAHNEQFF
TRBJ2-1,NA,TRBV4-1,NA,TGCGCCAGCAGCCAAAGACAGGTGAACAATGAGCAGTTCTTC,CASSQRQVNNEQFF
TRBJ1-2,NA,TRBV5-1,NA,TGCGCCAGCAGCTTCGGACAGTCAAACTATGGCTACACCTTC,CASSFGQSNYGYTF
TRBJ1-3,few,TRBV7-3,NA,TGTGCCAGCAGCCTGGACTCAGCGGGGGGAAACACCATATATTTT,CASSLDSAGGNTIYF
TRBJ1-1,once,TRBV20-1,NA,TGCAGTGCTAGAGAGAACACTGAAGCTTTCTTT,CSARENTEAFF
TRBJ1-3,NA,TRBV30,TRBD1,TGTGCCTGGACCCGGGACAGCTCGTTTTTTGGAAACACCATATATTTT,CAWTRDSSFFGNTIYF
TRBJ1-2,NA,TRBV7-9,NA,TGTGCCAGCAGCTTCGAAAACTATGGCTACACCTTC,CASSFENYGYTF
TRBJ1-5,NA,TRBV6-6,NA,TGTGCCAGCAGTCCTCAACAGTTATATAGCAATCAGCCCCAGCATTTT,CASSPQQLYSNQPQHF
TRBJ1-4,NA,TRBV10-3,TRBD1,TGTGCCATCAGTGCCAGGGGTGGGACAGGAGGGGAAAAACTGTTTTTT,CAISARGGTGGEKLFF
TRBJ2-7,once,TRBV18,NA,TGTGCCAGCTCACCTGGGACGGGACGCGGAGAGCAGTACTTC,CASSPGTGRGEQYF
TRBJ2-7,NA,TRBV6-5,NA,TGTGCCAGCACTTTAGACCTTTGGGGCGAGCAGTACTTC,CASTLDLWGEQYF
TRBJ2-2,NA,TRBV10-3,TRBD1,TGTGCCATCAGAGGACAGGGACAGAACACCGGGGAGCTGTTTTTT,CAIRGQGQNTGELFF
TRBJ2-5,NA,TRBV19,NA,TGTGCCAGTTGCAGGGTCGTAGGGGAGACCCAGTACTTC,CASCRVVGETQYF